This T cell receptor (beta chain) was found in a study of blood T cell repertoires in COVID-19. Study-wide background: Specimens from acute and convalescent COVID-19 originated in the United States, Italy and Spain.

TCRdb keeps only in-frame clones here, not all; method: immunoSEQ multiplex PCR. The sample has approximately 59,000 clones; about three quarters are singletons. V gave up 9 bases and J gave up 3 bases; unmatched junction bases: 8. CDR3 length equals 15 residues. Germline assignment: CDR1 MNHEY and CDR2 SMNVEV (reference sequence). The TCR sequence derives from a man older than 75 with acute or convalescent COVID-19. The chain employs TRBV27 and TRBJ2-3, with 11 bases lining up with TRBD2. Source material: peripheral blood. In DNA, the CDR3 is TGTGCCAGGTTACTAGCGGGGGAGGGAACAGATACGCAGTATTTT. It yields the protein CARLLAGEGTDTQYF.